This T cell receptor beta chain was found in a study of shared clonotypes between healthy human individuals. General study results and limits: Generally, estimated richness proved larger in naive subsets than it did in memory subsets.

Note on this clone: No antigen is known for it. In the same sample, other DNA sequences code for this CDR3.

This CDR3 contains 15 residues. The J segment lost 8 bases and the V segment lost 1 base, leaving 5 bases of the junction unmatched. CDR1 and CDR2 from the germline V gene are SGHRS and YFSETQ. Authors' analysis steps: As immunoSEQ supplied junction-only sequences (without quality scores), filtering differed. Repertoires were generated with immunoSEQ multiplex PCR, while TCRdb's copy carries only in-frame clones and drops some. Clonal size and the V and J genes are those of that table, whereas D and trimming came from the DNA. The sample lists approximately 700,000 clones, 60% to 75% occurring once. Negatively enriched CD4+ T cells were divided by CD45RA into naive and memory.

The chain carries TRBV5-1 and TRBJ1-4; 10 bases are shared with TRBD1. This TCR was recovered from a woman aged 30 to 39 in good health. The sample comprised memory CD4+ T cells sorted from blood. The subset is: CD45RA-negative fraction. This CDR3 reads CASSLNGQGGEKLFF. CDR3 DNA sequence: TGCGCCAGCAGCTTGAATGGACAGGGGGGCGAAAAACTGTTTTTT.